The present T cell receptor beta chain was sequenced within a study of monozygotic twins with inflammatory bowel disease. General study points: No one strong IBD-associated signal or clonotype was supported. In the analysis, different T cell subtypes could not be told apart.

Comment on this clonotype: Its antigen is not known.

Using the 5' RACE reads, TCRdb records one entry per CDR3 protein without DNA. The sample data list 300,000 to 400,000 distinct CDR3 sequences. Germline V gene sequence: CDR1 MNHNS, CDR2 SASEGT. This CDR3 region has 15 residues. The receptor's source is a human donor with ulcerative colitis or Crohn's disease, or a healthy co-twin of an affected twin (not recorded which). The chain links TRBV6-1 to TRBJ1-4; the TCRdb call, TRBD1, lacks DNA for checking. The sample was blood. CDR3 protein: CASGLSGQGGEKLFF.